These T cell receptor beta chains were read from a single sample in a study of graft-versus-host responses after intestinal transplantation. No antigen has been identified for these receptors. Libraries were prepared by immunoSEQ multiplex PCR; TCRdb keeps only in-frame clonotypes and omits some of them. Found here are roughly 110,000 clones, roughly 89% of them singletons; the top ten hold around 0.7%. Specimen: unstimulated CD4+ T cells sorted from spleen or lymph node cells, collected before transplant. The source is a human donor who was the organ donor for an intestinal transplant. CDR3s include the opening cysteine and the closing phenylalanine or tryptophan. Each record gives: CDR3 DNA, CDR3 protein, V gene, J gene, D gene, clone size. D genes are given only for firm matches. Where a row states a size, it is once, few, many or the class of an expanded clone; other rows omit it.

cdr3_nt: TGTGCCAGTAGTAGGACAGGGGGCGAAAAACTGTTTTTT
cdr3_aa: CASSRTGGEKLFF
v_call: TRBV19
j_call: TRBJ1-4
d_call: TRBD1
clone_size: few

cdr3_nt: TGTGCCAGCAGCCGGGACAGTCTCTCTGGAAACACCATATATTTT
cdr3_aa: CASSRDSLSGNTIYF
v_call: TRBV5-6
j_call: TRBJ1-3
d_call: TRBD1
clone_size: .

cdr3_nt: TGCGCCAGCAGCTTACTTCTGGACCCTAATTCACCCCTCCACTTT
cdr3_aa: CASSLLLDPNSPLHF
v_call: TRBV5-1
j_call: TRBJ1-6
d_call: .
clone_size: .

cdr3_nt: TGTGCCAGCAAACGGTCAATTCCCTACGAGCAGTACTTC
cdr3_aa: CASKRSIPYEQYF
v_call: TRBV27
j_call: TRBJ2-7
d_call: .
clone_size: .

cdr3_nt: TGTGCCAGCAGCTTAGCGTCGGAGACCCAGTACTTC
cdr3_aa: CASSLASETQYF
v_call: TRBV11-3
j_call: TRBJ2-5
d_call: .
clone_size: .

cdr3_nt: TGTGCCAGCAGTTTCCGGGACAGGGCAAACATTCAGTACTTC
cdr3_aa: CASSFRDRANIQYF
v_call: TRBV27
j_call: TRBJ2-4
d_call: TRBD1
clone_size: once

cdr3_nt: TGTGCCAGCAGCTTGGGGGTCCGGCATAGCAATCAGCCCCAGCATTTT
cdr3_aa: CASSLGVRHSNQPQHF
v_call: TRBV5-5
j_call: TRBJ1-5
d_call: .
clone_size: .

cdr3_nt: TGCGCCAGCAGCCGACTAGCGGGAAGCGGGGAGCTGTTTTTT
cdr3_aa: CASSRLAGSGELFF
v_call: TRBV5-1
j_call: TRBJ2-2
d_call: TRBD2
clone_size: .

cdr3_nt: TGTGCCAGTAGTATGGGACTAGCGGGAGTAAGTGAGCAGTTCTTC
cdr3_aa: CASSMGLAGVSEQFF
v_call: TRBV19
j_call: TRBJ2-1
d_call: TRBD2
clone_size: .

cdr3_nt: TGTGCCAGCAGTTACTCCCCTGACAGGCTTTCCTACGAGCAGTACTTC
cdr3_aa: CASSYSPDRLSYEQYF
v_call: TRBV6-5
j_call: TRBJ2-7
d_call: .
clone_size: .

cdr3_nt: TGTGCCAGCAGCTGGGAGCGGGAATCCTACAATGAGCAGTTCTTC
cdr3_aa: CASSWERESYNEQFF
v_call: TRBV5-5
j_call: TRBJ2-1
d_call: TRBD2
clone_size: once

cdr3_nt: TGTGCCAGCAGCTTAAAGCGGGAGTGGGATACGCAGTATTTT
cdr3_aa: CASSLKREWDTQYF
v_call: TRBV5-6
j_call: TRBJ2-3
d_call: TRBD2
clone_size: .

cdr3_nt: TGCGCCAGCAGCTTTTCCACAACTAATGAAAAACTGTTTTTT
cdr3_aa: CASSFSTTNEKLFF
v_call: TRBV5-1
j_call: TRBJ1-4
d_call: .
clone_size: .

cdr3_nt: TGTGCCTGGAGTTCGGGATCGAACACTGAAGCTTTCTTT
cdr3_aa: CAWSSGSNTEAFF
v_call: TRBV30
j_call: TRBJ1-1
d_call: .
clone_size: .

cdr3_nt: TGCGCCAGCAGTCAAAAAATTCAGGGGGAGGGAGAGACCCAGTACTTC
cdr3_aa: CASSQKIQGEGETQYF
v_call: TRBV23-1
j_call: TRBJ2-5
d_call: .
clone_size: .

cdr3_nt: TGTGCCAGCAGCAACGACAGGGGTGCCAATGAGCAGTTCTTC
cdr3_aa: CASSNDRGANEQFF
v_call: TRBV7-9
j_call: TRBJ2-1
d_call: TRBD1
clone_size: .

cdr3_nt: TGTGCCAGCAGCGCCCGCGATGGGAGCGGGAACCCCCACGAGCAGTACTTC
cdr3_aa: CASSARDGSGNPHEQYF
v_call: TRBV11-3
j_call: TRBJ2-7
d_call: TRBD2
clone_size: .

cdr3_nt: TGTGCCAGCAGTTATTCCGACTCAGGAGGAAACACCATATATTTT
cdr3_aa: CASSYSDSGGNTIYF
v_call: TRBV6-5
j_call: TRBJ1-3
d_call: .
clone_size: .

cdr3_nt: TGTGCCAGTAGTACGACCGGGACAGGGTCCGGAAACACCATATATTTT
cdr3_aa: CASSTTGTGSGNTIYF
v_call: TRBV19
j_call: TRBJ1-3
d_call: TRBD1
clone_size: .

cdr3_nt: TGCGCCAGCAGCGGGGGGAACACCGGGGAGCTGTTTTTT
cdr3_aa: CASSGGNTGELFF
v_call: TRBV10-1
j_call: TRBJ2-2
d_call: .
clone_size: .

cdr3_nt: TGTGCCATCACCACGGGGTCCGGCACAGATACGCAGTATTTT
cdr3_aa: CAITTGSGTDTQYF
v_call: TRBV10-3
j_call: TRBJ2-3
d_call: .
clone_size: .

cdr3_nt: TGTGCCAGCAGCCAAGAAAAAGTTCCACTCAGAACTGGGGAGCGGTTTTTT
cdr3_aa: CASSQEKVPLRTGERFF
v_call: TRBV14
j_call: TRBJ2-2
d_call: .
clone_size: .

cdr3_nt: TGTGCCAGCAGTGGGGGGACTAGCGGGTACGAGCAGTACTTC
cdr3_aa: CASSGGTSGYEQYF
v_call: TRBV2
j_call: TRBJ2-7
d_call: TRBD2
clone_size: .

cdr3_nt: TGTGCCAGCAGTTACACAGCTCGAGGGAATGAAAAACTGTTTTTT
cdr3_aa: CASSYTARGNEKLFF
v_call: TRBV6-5
j_call: TRBJ1-4
d_call: .
clone_size: .

cdr3_nt: TGTGCCAGTATCCACCTTGGGGAGGGTACCGGGGAGCTGTTTTTT
cdr3_aa: CASIHLGEGTGELFF
v_call: TRBV19
j_call: TRBJ2-2
d_call: TRBD2
clone_size: .

cdr3_nt: TGTGCCAGCTCCCCCGAAAGGACAGGGAACAGCAATCAGCCCCAGCATTTT
cdr3_aa: CASSPERTGNSNQPQHF
v_call: TRBV18
j_call: TRBJ1-5
d_call: TRBD1
clone_size: .

cdr3_nt: TGCGCCAGCAGCCCGACCTACTCTGGGGCCAACGTCCTGACTTTC
cdr3_aa: CASSPTYSGANVLTF
v_call: TRBV5-1
j_call: TRBJ2-6
d_call: .
clone_size: .

cdr3_nt: TGTGCCAGCAGTGAACTTCGGGGGAATTCACCCCTCCACTTT
cdr3_aa: CASSELRGNSPLHF
v_call: TRBV6-5
j_call: TRBJ1-6
d_call: .
clone_size: .

cdr3_nt: TGTGCCAGCAGTGACAGGGGGTATCAGCCCCAGCATTTT
cdr3_aa: CASSDRGYQPQHF
v_call: TRBV25-1
j_call: TRBJ1-5
d_call: TRBD1
clone_size: .

cdr3_nt: TGCAGCGTTGGCCGGCTGGGGCTAGCGAAAAACAATGAGCAGTTCTTC
cdr3_aa: CSVGRLGLAKNNEQFF
v_call: TRBV29-1
j_call: TRBJ2-1
d_call: .
clone_size: .

cdr3_nt: TGTGCCAGCAGCATAAATCAGCCCCAGCATTTT
cdr3_aa: CASSINQPQHF
v_call: TRBV21-1
j_call: TRBJ1-5
d_call: .
clone_size: once

cdr3_nt: TGTGCCAGCAGCTTGGCACAGACCTACGAGCAGTACTTC
cdr3_aa: CASSLAQTYEQYF
v_call: TRBV5-6
j_call: TRBJ2-7
d_call: .
clone_size: .

cdr3_nt: TGTGCCAGCAGTTCCCCGACAGGGCGGGTCACTGAAGCTTTCTTT
cdr3_aa: CASSSPTGRVTEAFF
v_call: TRBV6-1
j_call: TRBJ1-1
d_call: TRBD1
clone_size: .

cdr3_nt: TGTGCCAGCATGCAGGGACAGGGGGCTGGATCCGGGGAGCTGTTTTTT
cdr3_aa: CASMQGQGAGSGELFF
v_call: TRBV7-3
j_call: TRBJ2-2
d_call: TRBD1
clone_size: .

cdr3_nt: TGTGCCAGCAGCCCAGGAACTAGCGGGCCGCCGGTGGATGAGCAGTTCTTC
cdr3_aa: CASSPGTSGPPVDEQFF
v_call: TRBV7-3
j_call: TRBJ2-1
d_call: TRBD2
clone_size: .

cdr3_nt: TGTGCCAGCAGCACACATACAGGGGAAAACATTCAGTACTTC
cdr3_aa: CASSTHTGENIQYF
v_call: TRBV6-6
j_call: TRBJ2-4
d_call: TRBD1
clone_size: .

cdr3_nt: TGTGCCAGCCTTGGACTAGCGGGGAGCATTCAGTACTTC
cdr3_aa: CASLGLAGSIQYF
v_call: TRBV2
j_call: TRBJ2-4
d_call: TRBD2
clone_size: .